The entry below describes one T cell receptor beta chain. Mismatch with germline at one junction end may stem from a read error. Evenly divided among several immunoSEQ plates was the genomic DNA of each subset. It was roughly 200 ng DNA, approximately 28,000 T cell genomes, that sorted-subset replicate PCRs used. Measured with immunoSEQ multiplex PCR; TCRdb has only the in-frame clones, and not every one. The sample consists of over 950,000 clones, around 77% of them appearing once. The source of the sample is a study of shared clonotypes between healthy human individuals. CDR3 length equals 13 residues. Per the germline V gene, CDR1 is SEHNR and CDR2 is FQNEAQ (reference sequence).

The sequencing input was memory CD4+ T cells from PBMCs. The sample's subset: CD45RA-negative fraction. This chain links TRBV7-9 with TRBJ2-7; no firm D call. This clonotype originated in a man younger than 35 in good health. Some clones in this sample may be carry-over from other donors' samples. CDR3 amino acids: CASSFGVGYERYF. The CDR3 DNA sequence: TGTGCCAGCAGCTTCGGAGTAGGGTACGAGCGGTACTTC.